This TCR beta chain was obtained from a study of CD8 T cell repertoires and HIV-1 epitope variants. Worth noting for this clone: No antigen is known for it.

Sequenced by immunoSEQ multiplex PCR; TCRdb stores in-frame clones only, minus some. There are over 5,000 clones in the sample; around two thirds occur only once, and roughly 44% lies in the top ten. The trim removed 4 bases at V and 4 bases at J, leaving 4 bases unmatched. Germline CDR1 is MGHDK and CDR2 is SYGVNS. CDR3 length: 14 residues. The sequenced sample was cultured CD8+ T cells derived from PBMCs. This sequence joins TRBV25-1 and TRBJ2-3; TRBD2 aligns across 8 bases. The clonotype originates from a male donor with HIV. For the CDR3, the DNA is TGTGCCAGCAGTGCGTCGGGAGGGTCAGATACGCAGTATTTT. It is translated as CASSASGGSDTQYF.